The next 16 T cell receptor beta chains were all read from a single sample in a study of cytomegalovirus exposure and HLA in healthy donors. PCR employed 60 Vbeta and 13 Jbeta primers. TCRdb keeps only in-frame clones here, not all; method: immunoSEQ multiplex PCR. The table lists 140,000 to 150,000 clones, 65% to 85% of them singletons. The specimen was PBMCs. The origin of the receptors is a male donor in good health and CMV-seronegative.

There are a few counts of this clone. The rearrangement joins TRBV11-2 to TRBJ2-1; no clear D gene. The CDR3 is made up of 17 amino acids. Germline V gene lookup returns CDR1 SGHAT and CDR2 FQNNGV. Deletions cut 1 base from V and 0 bases from J, with 13 bases between. CDR3 sequence: CASSLGGAYSSYNEQFF. As DNA, the CDR3 is TGTGCCAGCAGCTTAGGAGGTGCCTATAGCTCCTACAATGAGCAGTTCTTC.

This chain joins TRBV27 and TRBJ2-1; D is possibly TRBD1 (8 bases). Germline V lookup: CDR1 MNHEY, CDR2 SMNVEV (reference sequence). Between the trimmed V and J ends, which lost 6 bases and 7 bases, there was a span of 22 bases. This CDR3 has 16 residues. CDR3 sequence: CASRRGSGGNWNEQFF. The CDR3 DNA reads as TGTGCCAGCAGGCGGGGGTCAGGGGGCAATTGGAATGAGCAGTTCTTC.

This clone was counted between two and nine times. For the CDR3, the DNA is TGCGCCAGCAGCTTCGGGACACTCTCCAACTATGGCTACACCTTC. Translated, it gives CASSFGTLSNYGYTF. The chain is built from TRBV5-1 and TRBJ1-2; D is possibly TRBD1 (6 bases). Looked up from germline, CDR1 is SGHRS and CDR2 is YFSETQ. Trimming removed 2 bases from V and 2 bases from J, with 13 bases in between. This CDR3 spans 15 amino acids.

V gene TRBV5-6 combines with J gene TRBJ1-2; 10 nucleotides agree with TRBD1. The germline CDR1 and CDR2 sequences are SGHDT and YYEEEE. There are 15 residues in the CDR3. V was clipped by 6 bases and J by 6 bases; unmatched bases: 11. CDR3 DNA: TGTGCCAGCATCGCCCGGGGACAGGGGTTTAATGGCTACACCTTC. Amino acids: CASIARGQGFNGYTF.

This clone appeared a single time. This chain links TRBV27 with TRBJ1-1; D gene unclear. With 4 bases removed from V and 7 bases from J, the gap between germline ends came to 13 bases. CDR1 is MNHEY and CDR2 is SMNVEV in the germline V gene (reference sequence). The CDR3 spans 13 residues. The CDR3 bases are TGTGCCAGCAGTTCCAACCATATTAGTGAAGCTTTCTTT. Protein: CASSSNHISEAFF.

The chain employs TRBV11-2 and TRBJ2-7, with 10 bases fitting TRBD1. V trimming: 4 bases; J trimming: 1 base; junction bases outside the gene matches: 4. The germline gives CDR1 SGHAT, CDR2 FQNNGV. CDR3 length: 15 amino acids. The CDR3 DNA reads as TGTGCCAGCAGCTCCGGGACAGGGGAATCCTACGAGCAGTACTTC. Its translation is CASSSGTGESYEQYF.

This rearrangement joins TRBV5-1 to TRBJ1-1; 8 bases align to TRBD1. The CDR3 has 15 amino acids. Trimming took 5 bases from V and 5 from J; bases not matched to a gene: 11. Germline assignment: CDR1 SGHRS and CDR2 YFSETQ. In DNA, the CDR3 is TGCGCCAGCAGACCGCCCGGGACAGGATATACTGAAGCTTTCTTT. Encoded protein: CASRPPGTGYTEAFF.

The chain employs TRBV4-2 and TRBJ1-4; 7 positions agree with TRBD1. The CDR3 has 15 residues. The germline V gene has CDR1 LGHNA and CDR2 YNFKEQ. V lost 0 bases, J lost 2 bases, and 0 bases stayed unmatched. Here the CDR3 reads CASSQDRGTNEKLFF. In DNA form, the CDR3 reads TGTGCCAGCAGCCAAGACAGGGGGACTAATGAAAAACTGTTTTTT.

The chain links TRBV13 to TRBJ2-5; D not certain. V lost 1 base and J 0 bases, leaving 6 bases between the germline ends. From germline, CDR1 is PRHDT and CDR2 FYEKMQ (reference sequence). The length of the CDR3 is 14 residues. CDR3 loop: CASSLAVYQETQYF. CDR3 bases: TGTGCCAGCAGCTTAGCGGTGTACCAAGAGACCCAGTACTTC.

This chain links TRBV19 with TRBJ2-7; D is possibly TRBD2 (5 bases). This CDR3 region has 14 residues. The V gene lost 4 bases and the J gene lost 1 base, with 11 bases spanning the gap. Per germline, CDR1 LNHDA and CDR2 SQIVND (reference sequence). The CDR3 loop is CASSSPGLSYEQYF. The CDR3 bases are TGTGCCAGTAGTAGCCCGGGATTGTCCTACGAGCAGTACTTC.

This clone showed up just a few times. This chain links TRBV2 with TRBJ1-5; D unclear. Trimming left V 0 bases short and J 1 base short, with 4 bases between. The CDR3 is made up of 14 amino acids. Germline assignment: CDR1 SNHLY and CDR2 FYNNEI. The CDR3 region is CASSEARSNQPQHF. The CDR3 bases are TGTGCCAGCAGTGAAGCGCGGAGCAATCAGCCCCAGCATTTT.

CDR3 DNA sequence: TGCGCCAGCAGCTTGGCCGGACAGGGAGCTTTCTACGAGCAGTACTTC. It is translated as CASSLAGQGAFYEQYF. The gene calls are TRBV5-1 and TRBJ2-5; 8 bases agree with TRBD1. The J call may not be correct, given that the DNA end is closer to TRBJ2-7. The CDR3 is 16 residues long. Germline V gene lookup returns CDR1 SGHRS and CDR2 YFSETQ.

The rearrangement joins TRBV6-5 to TRBJ2-5; 8 nucleotides line up with TRBD1. The V gene's germline CDR1 is MNHEY and CDR2 SVGAGI. Trimming at V came to 6 bases and at J to 5 bases, leaving 5 bases not matched to a gene. CDR3 length: 13 amino acids. Written as DNA, the CDR3 is TGTGCCAGCAGCAAGACAGGGGTTGAGACCCAGTACTTC. It codes for CASSKTGVETQYF.

Details on this clone: Its ends do not fully match the called genes, so a read error is possible. The chain is built from TRBV7-9 and TRBJ2-2; the D is unclear. CDR1 is SEHNR and CDR2 is FQNEAQ in the germline V gene (reference sequence). This CDR3 has 12 amino acids. The DNA of the CDR3 is TGTTCCAGCAGCCCTTCAGGCGGGGAGCTGTTTTTT. This sequence encodes CSSSPSGGELFF. Using reference TRBV7-9 and TRBJ2-2 for the parts outside the CDR3, the full variable domain is DTGVSQNPRHKITKRGQNVTFRCDPISEHNRLYWYRQTLGQGPEFLTYFQNEAQLEKSRLLSDRFSAERPKGSFSTLEIQRTEQGDSAMYLCSSSPSGGELFFGEGSRLTVL.

The chain has TRBV19 and TRBJ2-7, with 11 bases lining up with TRBD1. Germline V lookup: CDR1 LNHDA, CDR2 SQIVND (reference sequence). V was clipped by 6 bases and J by 5 bases; unmatched bases: 6. The CDR3 is 14 residues long. The DNA for the CDR3 is TGTGCCAGTAGGAAGGACAGGGGGCATGACGAGCAGTACTTC. This translates into CASRKDRGHDEQYF.

The chain combines TRBV4-2 with TRBJ1-1; 7 nucleotides agree with TRBD1. Losses at the gene ends were 3 bases for V and 0 bases for J; bases not matched to a gene: 1. CDR3 length equals 14 residues. The germline V gene encodes CDR1 LGHNA and CDR2 YNFKEQ. The CDR3 region is CASSQGTVNTEAFF. CDR3 sequence (DNA): TGTGCCAGCAGCCAGGGGACAGTGAACACTGAAGCTTTCTTT.